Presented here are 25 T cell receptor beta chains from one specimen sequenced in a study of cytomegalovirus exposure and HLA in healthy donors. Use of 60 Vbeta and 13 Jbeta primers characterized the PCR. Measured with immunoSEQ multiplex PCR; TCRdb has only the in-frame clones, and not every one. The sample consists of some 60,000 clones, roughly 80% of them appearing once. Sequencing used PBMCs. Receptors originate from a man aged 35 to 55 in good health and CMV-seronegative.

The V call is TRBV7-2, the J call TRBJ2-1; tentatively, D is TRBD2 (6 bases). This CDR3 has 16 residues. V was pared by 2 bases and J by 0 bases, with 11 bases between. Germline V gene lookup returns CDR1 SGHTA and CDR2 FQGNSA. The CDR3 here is CASSLSGGSSYNEQFF. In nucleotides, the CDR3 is TGTGCCAGCAGCTTATCCGGGGGTAGCTCCTACAATGAGCAGTTCTTC. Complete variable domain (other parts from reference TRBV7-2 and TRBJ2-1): GAGVSQSPSNKVTEKGKDVELRCDPISGHTALYWYRQSLGQGLEFLIYFQGNSAPDKSGLPSDRFSAERTGGSVSTLTIQRTQQEDSAVYLCASSLSGGSSYNEQFFGPGTRLTVL.

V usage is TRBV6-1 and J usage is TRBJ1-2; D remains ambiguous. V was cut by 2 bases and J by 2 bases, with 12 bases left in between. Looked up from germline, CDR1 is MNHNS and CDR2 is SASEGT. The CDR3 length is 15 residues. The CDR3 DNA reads TGTGCCAGCAGTGAACTAGGCATCGGGAACTATGGCTACACCTTC. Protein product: CASSELGIGNYGYTF.

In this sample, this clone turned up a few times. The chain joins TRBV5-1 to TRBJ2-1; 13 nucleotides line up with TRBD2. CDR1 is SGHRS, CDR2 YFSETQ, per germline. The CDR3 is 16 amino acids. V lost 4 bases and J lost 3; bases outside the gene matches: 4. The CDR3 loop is CASSPGTSGDYNEQFF. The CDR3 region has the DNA TGCGCCAGCAGCCCGGGGACTAGCGGGGACTACAATGAGCAGTTCTTC.

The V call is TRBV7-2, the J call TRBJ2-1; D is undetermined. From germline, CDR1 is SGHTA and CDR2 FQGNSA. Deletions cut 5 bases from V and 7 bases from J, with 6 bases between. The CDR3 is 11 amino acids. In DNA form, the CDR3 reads TGTGCCAGCAGCGACTGGAATGAGCAGTTCTTC. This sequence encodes CASSDWNEQFF.

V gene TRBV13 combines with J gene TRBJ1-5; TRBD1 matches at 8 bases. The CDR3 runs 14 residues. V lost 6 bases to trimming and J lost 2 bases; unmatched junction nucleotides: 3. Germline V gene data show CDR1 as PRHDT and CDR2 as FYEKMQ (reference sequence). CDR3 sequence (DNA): TGTGCCAGCAGACAGGGGGAAGGCAATCAGCCCCAGCATTTT. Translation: CASRQGEGNQPQHF.

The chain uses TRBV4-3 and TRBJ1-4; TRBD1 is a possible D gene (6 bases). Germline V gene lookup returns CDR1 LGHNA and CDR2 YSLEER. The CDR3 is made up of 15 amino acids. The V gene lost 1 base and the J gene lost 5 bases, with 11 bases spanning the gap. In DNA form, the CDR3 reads TGCGCCAGCAGCCAAGGAGGACAGCAAAATGAAAAACTGTTTTTT. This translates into CASSQGGQQNEKLFF.

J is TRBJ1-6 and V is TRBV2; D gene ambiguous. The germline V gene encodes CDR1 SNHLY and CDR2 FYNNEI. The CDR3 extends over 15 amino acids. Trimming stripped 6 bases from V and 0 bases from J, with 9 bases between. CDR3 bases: TGTGCCAGCAGAAAACAGAGCTCCTATAATTCACCCCTCCACTTT. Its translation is CASRKQSSYNSPLHF.

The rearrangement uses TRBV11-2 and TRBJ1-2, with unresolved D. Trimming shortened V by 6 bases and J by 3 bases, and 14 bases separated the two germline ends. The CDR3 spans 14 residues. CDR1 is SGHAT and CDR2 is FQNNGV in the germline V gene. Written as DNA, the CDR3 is TGTGCCAGCAGTCCAATTAGTGGAGACTATGGCTACACCTTC. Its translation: CASSPISGDYGYTF. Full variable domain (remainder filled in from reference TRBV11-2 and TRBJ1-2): EAGVAQSPRYKIIEKRQSVAFWCNPISGHATLYWYQQILGQGPKLLIQFQNNGVVDDSQLPKDRFSAERLKGVDSTLKIQPAKLEDSAVYLCASSPISGDYGYTFGSGTRLTVV.

The CDR3 is CASSFSGNRPGGTQYF. The CDR3 nucleotides are TGTGCCAGCAGCTTCTCGGGTAACCGGCCCGGGGGGACCCAGTACTTC. This rearrangement joins TRBV7-9 to TRBJ2-5, with a weak D call TRBD2 (6 bases). Germline CDR1 reads SEHNR; CDR2 reads FQNEAQ (reference sequence). Between the trimmed V and J ends, which lost 3 bases and 7 bases, there was a span of 21 bases. The CDR3 spans 16 residues.

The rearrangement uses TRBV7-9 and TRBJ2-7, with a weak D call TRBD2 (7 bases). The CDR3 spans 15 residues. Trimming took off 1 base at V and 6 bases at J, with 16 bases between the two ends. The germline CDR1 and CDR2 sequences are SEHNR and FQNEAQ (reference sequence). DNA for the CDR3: TGTGCCAGCAGCTTAGTGGGCGGGGGCCGGGTCGAGCAGTACGTC. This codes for CASSLVGGGRVEQYV.

In DNA form, the CDR3 reads TGTGCCAGCAGTGCGGTAGCGGGGGGGATCACAGATACGCAGTATTTT. It codes for CASSAVAGGITDTQYF. The chain is built from TRBV6-1 and TRBJ2-3, with TRBD2 identical over 11 bases. The V and J ends lost 4 bases and 2 bases, in that order; junction bases with no gene match: 5. The germline V gene has CDR1 MNHNS and CDR2 SASEGT. The CDR3 totals 16 residues.

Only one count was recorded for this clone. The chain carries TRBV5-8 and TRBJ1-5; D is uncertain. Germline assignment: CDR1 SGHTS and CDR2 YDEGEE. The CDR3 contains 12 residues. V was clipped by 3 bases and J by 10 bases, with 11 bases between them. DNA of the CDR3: TGTGCCAGCAGCTATATCCTGCGACCCCAGCATTTT. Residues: CASSYILRPQHF.

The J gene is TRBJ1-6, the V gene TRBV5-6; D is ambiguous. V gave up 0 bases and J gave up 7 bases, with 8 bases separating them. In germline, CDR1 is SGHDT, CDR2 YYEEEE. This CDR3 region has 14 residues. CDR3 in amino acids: CASSLEQINSPLHF. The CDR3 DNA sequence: TGTGCCAGCAGCTTGGAGCAAATAAATTCACCCCTCCACTTT.

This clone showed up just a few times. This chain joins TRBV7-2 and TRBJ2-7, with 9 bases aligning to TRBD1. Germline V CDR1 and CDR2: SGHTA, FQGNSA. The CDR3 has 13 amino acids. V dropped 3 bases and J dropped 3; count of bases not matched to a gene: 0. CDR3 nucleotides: TGTGCCAGCAGCTTGACAGGGGGCTACGAGCAGTACGTC. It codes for CASSLTGGYEQYV.

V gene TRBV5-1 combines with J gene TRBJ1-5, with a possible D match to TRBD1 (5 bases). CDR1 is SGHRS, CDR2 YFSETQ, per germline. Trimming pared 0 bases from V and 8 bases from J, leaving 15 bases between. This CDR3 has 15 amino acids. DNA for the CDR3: TGCGCCAGCAGCTTGGACGGGCAGGGTTCCGAGCCCCAGCATTTT. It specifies CASSLDGQGSEPQHF.

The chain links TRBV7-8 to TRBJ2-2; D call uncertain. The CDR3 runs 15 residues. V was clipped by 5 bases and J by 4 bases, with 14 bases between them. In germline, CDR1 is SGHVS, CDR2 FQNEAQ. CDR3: CASSPTRGRTGELFF. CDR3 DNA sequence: TGTGCCAGCAGCCCCACTCGCGGTCGCACCGGGGAGCTGTTTTTT.

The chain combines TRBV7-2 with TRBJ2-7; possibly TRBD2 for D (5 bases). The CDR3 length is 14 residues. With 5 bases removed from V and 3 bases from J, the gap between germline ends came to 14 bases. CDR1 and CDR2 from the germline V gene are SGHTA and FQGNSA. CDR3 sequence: CASSIDPGIYEQYF. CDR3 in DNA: TGTGCCAGCAGCATAGACCCGGGGATCTACGAGCAGTACTTC.

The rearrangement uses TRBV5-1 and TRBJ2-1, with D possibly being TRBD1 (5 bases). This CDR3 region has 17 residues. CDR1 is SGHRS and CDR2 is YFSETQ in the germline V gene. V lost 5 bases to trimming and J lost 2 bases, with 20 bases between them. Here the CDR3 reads CASRDILNPLPYNEQFF. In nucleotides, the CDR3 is TGCGCCAGCAGGGACATTCTAAACCCCTTACCCTACAATGAGCAGTTCTTC.

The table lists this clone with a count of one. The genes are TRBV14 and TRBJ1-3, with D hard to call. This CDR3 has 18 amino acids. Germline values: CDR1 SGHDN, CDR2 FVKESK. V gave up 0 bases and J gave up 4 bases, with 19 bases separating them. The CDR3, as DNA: TGTGCCAGCAGCCAAGACCCCCCTCTGGGTGTGAGGGGAAACACCATATATTTT. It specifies CASSQDPPLGVRGNTIYF.

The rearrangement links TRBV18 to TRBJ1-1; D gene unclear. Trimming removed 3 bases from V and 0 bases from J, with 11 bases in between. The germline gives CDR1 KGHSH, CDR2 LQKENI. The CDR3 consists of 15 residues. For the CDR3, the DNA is TGTGCCAGCTCACCTCCCTCGGTGATGAACACTGAAGCTTTCTTT. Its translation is CASSPPSVMNTEAFF.

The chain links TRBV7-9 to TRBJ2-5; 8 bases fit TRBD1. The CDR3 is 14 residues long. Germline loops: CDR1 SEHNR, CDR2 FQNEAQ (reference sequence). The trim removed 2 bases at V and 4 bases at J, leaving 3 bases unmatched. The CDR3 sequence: CASSLTGGLETQYF. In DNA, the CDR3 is TGTGCCAGCAGCTTAACAGGGGGTCTAGAGACCCAGTACTTC.

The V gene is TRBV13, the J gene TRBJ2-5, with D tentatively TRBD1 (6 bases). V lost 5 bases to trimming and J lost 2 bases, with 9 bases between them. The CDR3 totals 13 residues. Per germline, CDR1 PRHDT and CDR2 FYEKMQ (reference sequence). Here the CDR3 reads CASSPDRQETQYF. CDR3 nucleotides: TGTGCCAGCAGCCCCGACAGGCAAGAGACCCAGTACTTC. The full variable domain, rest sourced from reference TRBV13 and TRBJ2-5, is AAGVIQSPRHLIKEKRETATLKCYPIPRHDTVYWYQQGPGQDPQFLISFYEKMQSDKGSIPDRFSAQQFSDYHSELNMSSLELGDSALYFCASSPDRQETQYFGPGTRLLVL.

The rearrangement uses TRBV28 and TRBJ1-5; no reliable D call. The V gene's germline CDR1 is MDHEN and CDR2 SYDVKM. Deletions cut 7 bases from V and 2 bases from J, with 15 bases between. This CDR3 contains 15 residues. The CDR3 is CASIEWLSRNQPQHF. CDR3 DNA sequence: TGTGCCAGCATCGAATGGCTTTCCCGCAATCAGCCCCAGCATTTT. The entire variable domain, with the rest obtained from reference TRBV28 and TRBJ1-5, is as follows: DVKVTQSSRYLVKRTGEKVFLECVQDMDHENMFWYRQDPGLGLRLIYFSYDVKMKEKGDIPEGYSVSREKKERFSLILESASTNQTSMYLCASIEWLSRNQPQHFGDGTRLSIL.

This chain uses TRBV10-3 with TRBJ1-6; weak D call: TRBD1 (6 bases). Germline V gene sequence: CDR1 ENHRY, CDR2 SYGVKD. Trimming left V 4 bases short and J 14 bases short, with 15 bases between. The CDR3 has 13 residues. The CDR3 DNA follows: TGTGCCATCAGTGGGGGGGGGCCCTCAACCCTCCACTTT. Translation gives CAISGGGPSTLHF.

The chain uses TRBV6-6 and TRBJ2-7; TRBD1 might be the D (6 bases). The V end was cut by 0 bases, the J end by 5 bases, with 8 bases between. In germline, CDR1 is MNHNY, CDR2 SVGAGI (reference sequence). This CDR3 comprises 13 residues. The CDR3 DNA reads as TGTGCCAGCAGTTACTCGGGGGCTCACGAGCAGTACGTC. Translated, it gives CASSYSGAHEQYV.